The 9 T cell receptor beta chains given below trace back to one sample, sequenced in a study of blood T cell repertoires in COVID-19. The protocol was immunoSEQ multiplex PCR, while the TCRdb copy is restricted to in-frame clones and leaves out a portion. The sample consists of 45,000 to 65,000 clones, around four fifths of them appearing once. Sequencing used peripheral blood. The receptors were sampled from a man aged 30 to 45 with COVID-19, enrolled during active disease.

This clone was counted once. The chain joins TRBV7-2 to TRBJ2-6, with a tentative D call TRBD2 (6 bases). V lost 6 bases, J lost 2 bases, and 14 bases lay in between. Germline lookup yields CDR1 SGHTA and CDR2 FQGNSA. The CDR3 has 16 residues. For the CDR3, the DNA is TGTGCCAGCAGACCCACTCGGGGGACTGGGGCCAACGTCCTGACTTTC. Encoded protein: CASRPTRGTGANVLTF.

The DNA for the CDR3 is TGCGCCAGCAGCCTAGGGGGGGCCCTGTACAATGAGCAGTTCTTC. It translates to CASSLGGALYNEQFF. This chain connects TRBV5-1 to TRBJ2-1; tentative D call: TRBD2 (7 bases). This CDR3 comprises 15 residues. V lost 4 bases and J lost 4, with 15 bases in between. The germline V gene has CDR1 SGHRS and CDR2 YFSETQ.

Only one count was recorded for this clone. The CDR3 DNA is TGTGCCAGCAGCGCCTGGGGGGTCATGAACACTGAAGCTTTCTTT. Protein: CASSAWGVMNTEAFF. This sequence joins TRBV5-4 and TRBJ1-1, with D possibly being TRBD1 (5 bases). This CDR3 is built from 15 residues. Trimming took 4 bases from V and 0 from J, leaving 13 bases between them. Looked up from germline, CDR1 is SGHNT and CDR2 is YYREEE (reference sequence).

V gene TRBV2 combines with J gene TRBJ2-6; perhaps TRBD1 as D (5 bases). The germline V and J ends were trimmed by 6 bases and 4 bases, with 16 bases remaining between them. Germline lookup yields CDR1 SNHLY and CDR2 FYNNEI. The CDR3 has 16 residues. The CDR3 here is CASSRTDSPGANVLTF. For the CDR3, the DNA is TGTGCCAGCAGCCGAACCGACAGCCCCGGGGCCAACGTCCTGACTTTC. The full variable domain, completed using reference TRBV2 and TRBJ2-6, is EPEVTQTPSHQVTQMGQEVILRCVPISNHLYFYWYRQILGQKVEFLVSFYNNEISEKSEIFDDQFSVERPDGSNFTLKIRSTKLEDSAMYFCASSRTDSPGANVLTFGAGSRLTVL.

The rearrangement uses TRBV24-1 and TRBJ1-3; no definite D call. The germline V and J ends were trimmed by 4 bases and 0 bases, with 6 bases remaining between them. Germline V gene lookup returns CDR1 KGHDR and CDR2 SFDVKD. The CDR3 totals 14 residues. This CDR3 is CATSDPGSGNTIYF. The DNA for the CDR3 is TGTGCCACCAGTGACCCAGGCTCTGGAAACACCATATATTTT.

J is TRBJ1-5 and V is TRBV19; no definite D call. Germline CDR1 LNHDA, CDR2 SQIVND (reference sequence). The CDR3 runs 14 residues. Trimming shortened V by 6 bases and J by 0 bases, and 9 bases separated the two germline ends. This CDR3 reads CASRGVYSNQPQHF. Written as DNA, the CDR3 is TGTGCCAGTAGGGGAGTCTATAGCAATCAGCCCCAGCATTTT.

This chain joins TRBV5-6 and TRBJ2-7; D possibly corresponds to TRBD1 (9 bases). The CDR3 covers 15 residues. The ends were cut back, 4 bases at V and 5 bases at J, with 19 bases in the middle. Germline CDR1 SGHDT, CDR2 YYEEEE. The CDR3 here is CASSREGTGNDEQYF. In DNA, the CDR3 is TGTGCCAGCAGCCGGGAGGGGACAGGGAATGACGAGCAGTACTTC.

CDR3 coding DNA: TGTGCCAGCAGTTTATCCAGGGGCCGCCTAGGTCTCCAGCATTTT. Translation: CASSLSRGRLGLQHF. The chain couples TRBV28 to TRBJ1-5; the D gene is possibly TRBD1 (6 bases). With 1 base removed from V and 12 bases from J, the gap between germline ends came to 19 bases. CDR1 MDHEN and CDR2 SYDVKM come from the germline V gene. The CDR3 spans 15 residues.

V gene TRBV6-5 combines with J gene TRBJ2-7; D is possibly TRBD1 (6 bases). The CDR3 runs to 14 residues. Per the germline V gene, CDR1 is MNHEY and CDR2 is SVGAGI. The V gene lost 5 bases and the J gene lost 2 bases, with 13 bases spanning the gap. The CDR3 loop is CASSPTTGTYEQYF. The CDR3, as DNA: TGTGCCAGCAGTCCGACCACAGGGACCTACGAGCAGTACTTC.